Reported below is one T cell receptor beta chain. These data belong to a study of blood T cell repertoires in COVID-19. Overall study context: Some COVID-19 samples were acute and others convalescent; all came from the United States, Italy and Spain.

V dropped 2 bases and J dropped 0; count of bases not matched to a gene: 11. In germline, CDR1 is SGHNT, CDR2 YYREEE (reference sequence). This CDR3 has 18 residues. The authors' processing: Counts of nucleated cells, estimated from reference gene primer amplification, were obtained. The table came from immunoSEQ multiplex PCR; TCRdb's copy has only in-frame clones and leaves some out. The V and J calls and clone size come from that table; D and trimming were worked out from the DNA. The data hold roughly 180,000 clones, with about 86% observed a single time. The origin of this receptor is a woman aged 25 to 39 with active or convalescent COVID-19. Sequencing input: peripheral blood. V gene TRBV5-4 combines with J gene TRBJ2-1, with 7 positions matching TRBD2. CDR3 sequence: CASSFLASGKSSYNEQFF. CDR3 DNA: TGTGCCAGCAGCTTTCTGGCTAGCGGAAAAAGCTCCTACAATGAGCAGTTCTTC. The full variable domain, rest sourced from reference TRBV5-4 and TRBJ2-1, is ETGVTQSPTHLIKTRGQQVTLRCSSQSGHNTVSWYQQALGQGPQFIFQYYREEENGRGNFPPRFSGLQFPNYSSELNVNALELDDSALYLCASSFLASGKSSYNEQFFGPGTRLTVL.